These 2 T cell receptor beta chains came from one sample sequenced in a study of regulatory T cells in long-lasting Graves disease. Relying on iRepertoire HTBI primers and Arm-PCR of CDR3 regions, the team built TCR beta libraries. TCRdb fed the multiplex PCR reads into MiXCR, producing one record per CDR3 protein. The sample lists 650,000 to 850,000 distinct CDR3 sequences; around 30% were seen once. As for time point: persistent/refractory GD, antithyroid drugs over 5 years with positive TRAb. Researchers made the TCR library from RNA that was extracted from PBMCs. The sample here was peripheral blood mononuclear cells (PBMCs), taken when the disease was refractory, from a patient treated with antithyroid drugs. These receptors originate from a female donor with Graves disease.

This chain uses TRBV6-1 with TRBJ2-7, with TRBD1 matching 9 bases. J gave up 0 bases and V 2 bases, and 5 bases lay outside the gene matches. The CDR3 totals 16 residues. Germline lookup yields CDR1 MNHNS and CDR2 SASEGT. CDR3 protein: CASSELGTGSSYEQYF. CDR3 in DNA: TGTGCCAGCAGTGAACTTGGGACAGGGAGCTCCTACGAGCAGTACTTC.

This clonotype was counted only a few times. This chain joins TRBV5-1 and TRBJ1-1; D may be TRBD1 (6 bases). The V end was cut by 5 bases, the J end by 2 bases, with 16 bases between. The CDR3 runs 15 residues. Germline CDR1 SGHRS, CDR2 YFSETQ. This CDR3 is CASRRRTEINTEAFF. In DNA form, the CDR3 reads TGCGCCAGCAGAAGGAGGACAGAAATTAACACTGAAGCTTTCTTT.